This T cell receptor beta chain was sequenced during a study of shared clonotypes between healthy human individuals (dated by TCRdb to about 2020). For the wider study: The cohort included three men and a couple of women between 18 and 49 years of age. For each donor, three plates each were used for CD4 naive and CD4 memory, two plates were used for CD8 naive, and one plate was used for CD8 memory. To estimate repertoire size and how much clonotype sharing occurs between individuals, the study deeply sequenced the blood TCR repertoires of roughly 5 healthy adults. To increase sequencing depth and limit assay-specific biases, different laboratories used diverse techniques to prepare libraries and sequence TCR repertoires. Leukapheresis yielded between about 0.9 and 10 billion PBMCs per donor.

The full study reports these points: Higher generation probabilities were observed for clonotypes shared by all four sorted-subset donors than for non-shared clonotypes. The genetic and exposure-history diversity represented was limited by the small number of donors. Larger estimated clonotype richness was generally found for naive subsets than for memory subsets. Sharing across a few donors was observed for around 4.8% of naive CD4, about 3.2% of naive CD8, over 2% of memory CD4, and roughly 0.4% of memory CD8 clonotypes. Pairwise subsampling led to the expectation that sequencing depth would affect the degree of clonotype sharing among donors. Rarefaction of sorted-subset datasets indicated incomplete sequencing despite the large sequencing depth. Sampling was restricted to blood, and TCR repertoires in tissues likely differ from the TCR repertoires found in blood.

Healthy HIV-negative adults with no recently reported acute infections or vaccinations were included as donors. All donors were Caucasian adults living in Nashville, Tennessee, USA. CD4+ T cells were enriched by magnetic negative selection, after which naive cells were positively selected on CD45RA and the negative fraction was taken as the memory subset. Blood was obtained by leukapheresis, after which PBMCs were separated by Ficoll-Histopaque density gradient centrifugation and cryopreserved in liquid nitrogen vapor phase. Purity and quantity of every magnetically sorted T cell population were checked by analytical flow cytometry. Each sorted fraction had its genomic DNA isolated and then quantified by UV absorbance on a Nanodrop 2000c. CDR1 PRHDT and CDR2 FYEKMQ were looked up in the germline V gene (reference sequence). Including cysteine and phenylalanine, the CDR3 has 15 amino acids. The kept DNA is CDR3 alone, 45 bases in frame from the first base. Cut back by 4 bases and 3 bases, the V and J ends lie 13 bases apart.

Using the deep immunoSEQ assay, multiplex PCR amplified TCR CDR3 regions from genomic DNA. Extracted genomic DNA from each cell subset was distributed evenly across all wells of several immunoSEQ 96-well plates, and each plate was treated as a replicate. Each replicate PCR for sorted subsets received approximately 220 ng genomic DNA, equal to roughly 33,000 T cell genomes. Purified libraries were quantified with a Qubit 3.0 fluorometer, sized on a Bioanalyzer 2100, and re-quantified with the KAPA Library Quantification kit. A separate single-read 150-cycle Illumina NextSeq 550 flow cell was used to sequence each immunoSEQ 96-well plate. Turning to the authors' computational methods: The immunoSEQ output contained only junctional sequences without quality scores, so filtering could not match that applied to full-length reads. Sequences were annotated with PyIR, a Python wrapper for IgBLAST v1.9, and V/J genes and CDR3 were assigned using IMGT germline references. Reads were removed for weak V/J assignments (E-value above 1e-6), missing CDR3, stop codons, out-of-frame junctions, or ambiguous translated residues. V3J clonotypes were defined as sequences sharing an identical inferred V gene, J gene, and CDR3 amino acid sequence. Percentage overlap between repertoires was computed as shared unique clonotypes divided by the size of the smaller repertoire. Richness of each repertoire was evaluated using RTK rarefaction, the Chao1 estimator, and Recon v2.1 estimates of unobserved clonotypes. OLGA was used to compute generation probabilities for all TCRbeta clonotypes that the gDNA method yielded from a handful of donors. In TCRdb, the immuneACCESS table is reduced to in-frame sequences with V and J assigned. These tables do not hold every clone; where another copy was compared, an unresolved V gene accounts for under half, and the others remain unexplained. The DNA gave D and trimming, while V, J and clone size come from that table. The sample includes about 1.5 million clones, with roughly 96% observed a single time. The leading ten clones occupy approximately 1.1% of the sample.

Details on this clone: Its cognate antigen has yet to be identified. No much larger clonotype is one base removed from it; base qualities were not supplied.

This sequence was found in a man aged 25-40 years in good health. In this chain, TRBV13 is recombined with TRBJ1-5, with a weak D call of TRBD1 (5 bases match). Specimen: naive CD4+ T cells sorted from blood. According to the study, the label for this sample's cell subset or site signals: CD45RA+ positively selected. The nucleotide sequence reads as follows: TGTGCCAGCAGCTCGACACGGGACCTCAATCAGCCCCAGCATTTT. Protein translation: CASSSTRDLNQPQHF. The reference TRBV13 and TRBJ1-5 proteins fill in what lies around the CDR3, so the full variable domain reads AAGVIQSPRHLIKEKRETATLKCYPIPRHDTVYWYQQGPGQDPQFLISFYEKMQSDKGSIPDRFSAQQFSDYHSELNMSSLELGDSALYFCASSSTRDLNQPQHFGDGTRLSIL.